The 16 T cell receptor beta chains reported below all come from one sample, sequenced in a study of T cell clonality in common variable immunodeficiency. Data came from immunoSEQ multiplex PCR; TCRdb stores just in-frame clones and leaves some out. This sample shows more than 35,000 clones and no singletons; around 0.7% rests with the ten largest. Sequencing was performed on peripheral blood mononuclear cells. These receptors all come from a person aged 18 to 70 in good health.

This clone was counted many times. The read falls 3 residues short of the CDR3 end, and the missing part is taken from the germline J gene. V is TRBV6-1 and J is TRBJ2-3; TRBD2 matches at 10 bases. This CDR3 is 15 amino acids long. The V and J ends lost 3 bases and 3 bases, in that order; junction bases with no gene match: 3. CDR1 is MNHNS, CDR2 SASEGT, per germline. The CDR3 bases that were read are TGTGCCAGCAGTGACCAAGCGGGGGGGACAGATACG. Translated: CASSDQAGGTDT. The CDR3 as a whole reads CASSDQAGGTDTQYF.

CDR3 bases read: TGTGCCAGCAGTTCCTCGGGCTACGAG. Amino acids: CASSSSGYE. From start to end, the CDR3 is CASSSSGYEQYF. The rearrangement uses TRBV27 and TRBJ2-7; no clear D gene. The read finishes 3 residues shy of the CDR3 end, and the germline J gene is used to complete it. The V gene's germline CDR1 is MNHEY and CDR2 SMNVEV (reference sequence). V shed 4 bases and J shed 3 bases, with 7 bases lying between them. The CDR3 runs to 12 residues.

This clone was recorded many times. The sequence runs out 3 residues before the end of the CDR3; the remainder is reconstructed from the germline J gene. The V call is TRBV4-1, the J call TRBJ2-7, with 7 bases matching TRBD1. Germline V gives CDR1 MGHRA, CDR2 YSYEKL. With V trimmed by 0 bases and J by 2 bases, 10 bases remained unmatched. This CDR3 comprises 17 residues. CDR3 bases read: TGCGCCAGCAGCCAAGAAACGGCGACAGGGCCCCCCTACGAG. Amino acid sequence: CASSQETATGPPYE. The whole CDR3 protein reads CASSQETATGPPYEQYF.

This clone appeared many times. The CDR3 extends 3 residues past the end of the read, so its final part is completed from the germline J gene. The chain uses TRBV5-1 and TRBJ2-3; D is unclear. Germline CDR1 and CDR2: SGHRS and YFSETQ. CDR3 length: 15 amino acids. Trimming pared 2 bases from V and 1 base from J, leaving 11 bases between. CDR3 DNA, as far as it was read: TGCGCCAGCAGCTTCTTCGTGGGCGGCACAGATACG. This encodes CASSFFVGGTDT. In full, the CDR3 reads CASSFFVGGTDTQYF. The entire variable domain, with the rest obtained from reference TRBV5-1 and TRBJ2-3, is as follows: KAGVTQTPRYLIKTRGQQVTLSCSPISGHRSVSWYQQTPGQGLQFLFEYFSETQRNKGNFPGRFSGRQFSNSRSEMNVSTLELGDSALYLCASSFFVGGTDTQYFGPGTRLTVL.

This clone appeared many times. The CDR3 end falls 3 residues outside the read, so it is completed with the germline J gene. The chain links TRBV20-1 to TRBJ1-2; possible D gene TRBD1, 5 bases. This CDR3 has 13 residues. The germline gives CDR1 DFQATT, CDR2 SNEGSKA (reference sequence). The sequenced CDR3 bases are TGCAGTGCTGGCCTGGGAGGGGCCGAGGGC. This codes for CSAGLGGAEG. The CDR3 in its entirety is CSAGLGGAEGYTF.

This clone was detected many times. The read gets to within 3 residues of the CDR3 end, and the germline J gene fills in the rest. V is TRBV19 and J is TRBJ1-2; no clear D. The CDR3 runs to 13 residues. V was trimmed by 4 bases and J by 4 bases, leaving 10 bases between them. The germline gives CDR1 LNHDA, CDR2 SQIVND (reference sequence). The CDR3: CASSNAGRYGYTF. The part of the CDR3 DNA that was read is TGTGCCAGTAGTAACGCAGGCCGCTATGGC.

This clone was detected many times. The CDR3 end falls 3 residues outside the read, so it is completed with the germline J gene. The chain carries TRBV12-3 or TRBV12-4 and TRBJ1-2, with 7 bases aligning to TRBD1. This CDR3 contains 13 residues. The DNA read from the CDR3 is TGTGCCAGCACCCTGGGGACAGTCGGGAGC. Protein sequence: CASTLGTVGS. The CDR3, in full, reads CASTLGTVGSYTF.

There are many counts of this clone. The read ends 3 residues early relative to the CDR3; the germline J gene fills the gap. The chain has TRBV10-2 and TRBJ2-7; no clear D gene. The V gene lost 7 bases and the J gene lost 3 bases, with 7 bases spanning the gap. The CDR3 totals 11 residues. Germline values: CDR1 WSHSY, CDR2 SAAADI. The CDR3 bases that were read are TGCGCCAGCACAGGCTACTACGAG. Protein product: CASTGYYE. The complete CDR3 protein is CASTGYYEQYF.

This clone was observed at least ten times. The read halts 3 residues ahead of the CDR3 end, with the missing end drawn from the germline J gene. This sequence joins TRBV6-2 or TRBV6-3 and TRBJ1-2, with 8 bases aligning to TRBD1. Germline CDR1 reads MNHEY; CDR2 reads SVGEGT. The CDR3 length is 14 residues. V dropped 7 bases and J dropped 7; count of bases not matched to a gene: 11. The CDR3 protein is CASIKTGAFSGYTF. Incomplete CDR3 DNA: TGTGCCAGCATCAAGACAGGGGCTTTCTCTGGC.

In this sample, this clone turned up many times. The read stops 3 residues short of the end of the CDR3; the missing end is completed from the germline J gene. The chain recombines TRBV12-3 or TRBV12-4 with TRBJ1-1; TRBD1 matches 10 bases. The V gene end was trimmed by 3 bases and the J gene end by 4 bases; junction bases not matched to a gene: 5. CDR3 size: 15 residues. The CDR3 sequence is CASSFRQGASTEAFF. CDR3 bases read: TGTGCCAGCAGTTTTCGACAGGGGGCGTCCACTGAA.

In this sample, this clone turned up many times. The observed sequence ends 3 residues before the CDR3 terminus, with the missing tail filled in from the germline J gene. The V call is TRBV29-1, the J call TRBJ1-2; no clear D. Trimming cost V 3 bases and J 6 bases, with 14 bases left between them. CDR3 size: 13 residues. Germline values: CDR1 SQVTM, CDR2 ANQGSEA. CDR3 DNA (partial): TGCAGCGTTGAGATAGAAAATCGCGATGGC. The encoded protein is CSVEIENRDG. The CDR3 as a whole reads CSVEIENRDGYTF.

This clone was recorded at least ten times. Read data end 3 residues before the CDR3 end; the end is taken from the germline J gene. The chain links TRBV5-4 to TRBJ2-1; 9 bases agree with TRBD2. The CDR3 is 13 amino acids. The germline CDR1 and CDR2 sequences are SGHNT and YYREEE (reference sequence). V was pared by 5 bases and J by 8 bases, with 5 bases of the junction left unmatched. The CDR3 bases that were read are TGTGCCAGCAGTCTAAGCGGGAGGCATGAG. This sequence encodes CASSLSGRHE. Given in full, the CDR3 is CASSLSGRHEQFF.

This clone was observed at least ten times. The read ends 3 residues before the CDR3 terminus; that terminus is restored from the germline J gene. The chain employs TRBV6-2 or TRBV6-3 and TRBJ1-2; D may be TRBD1 (6 bases). Per germline, CDR1 MNHEY and CDR2 SVGEGT. The V end lost 6 bases, the J end lost 4 bases, and 21 bases lay between the germline ends. The CDR3 extends over 16 amino acids. The sequenced part of the CDR3 DNA is TGTGCCAGCAGATACAGTTCCAGGGGAGTTAGCTATGGC. Protein: CASRYSSRGVSYG. In full, the CDR3 is CASRYSSRGVSYGYTF.

This clone was seen repeatedly, ten times or more. Sequencing ends 3 residues short of the CDR3 end; the germline J gene provides the rest. V and J are TRBV20-1 and TRBJ2-2; a possible D gene is TRBD2 (6 bases). Germline assignment: CDR1 DFQATT and CDR2 SNEGSKA (reference sequence). This CDR3 is 15 amino acids long. Trimming shortened V by 0 bases and J by 3 bases, and 11 bases separated the two germline ends. The CDR3 region is CSAREGSGDTGELFF. The CDR3 DNA, read in part, is TGCAGTGCTAGAGAGGGTAGCGGTGACACCGGGGAG.

This clone was detected ten times or more. The sequenced fragment ends 3 residues before the CDR3 boundary, so the rest is inferred from the germline J gene. The V call is TRBV7-9, the J call TRBJ1-4; maybe TRBD1 (6 bases). This CDR3 has 15 residues. The germline V gene has CDR1 SEHNR and CDR2 FQNEAQ (reference sequence). Trimming left V 1 base short and J 3 bases short, with 9 bases between. This chain's CDR3 is CASSLVGTSNEKLFF. The DNA read from the CDR3 is TGTGCCAGCAGCTTAGTAGGGACATCTAATGAAAAA. Complete variable domain (other parts from reference TRBV7-9 and TRBJ1-4): DTGVSQNPRHKITKRGQNVTFRCDPISEHNRLYWYRQTLGQGPEFLTYFQNEAQLEKSRLLSDRFSAERPKGSFSTLEIQRTEQGDSAMYLCASSLVGTSNEKLFFGSGTQLSVL.

This clone was detected many times. The read falls 3 residues short of the CDR3 end, and the missing part is taken from the germline J gene. The rearrangement joins TRBV11-2 to TRBJ2-2, with 7 bases matching TRBD1. CDR1 and CDR2 from the germline V gene are SGHAT and FQNNGV. V was clipped by 5 bases and J by 9 bases; unmatched bases: 3. The CDR3 has 12 residues. The CDR3: CASSHRGWELFF. The sequenced part of the CDR3 DNA is TGTGCCAGCAGCCACAGGGGCTGGGAG.